This entry concerns a single T cell receptor beta chain. The germline V gene encodes CDR1 MDHEN and CDR2 SYDVKM. V was shortened by 5 bases and J by 9 bases, with 8 bases between the two germline ends. The CDR3 covers 11 residues. The data belong to a study of blood T cell repertoires in COVID-19. Profiling relied on immunoSEQ multiplex PCR, and the TCRdb table lists in-frame clones only, not all of them. The sample lists over 400,000 clones; roughly nine tenths were seen once. The receptor was isolated from a woman aged 45-60 years with COVID-19, enrolled during active disease. The sequenced sample consisted of peripheral blood. J is TRBJ2-1 and V is TRBV28; TRBD2 is a possible D gene (6 bases). Here the CDR3 reads CASSRAGEQFF. CDR3 nucleotides: TGTGCCAGCAGTCGAGCGGGTGAGCAGTTCTTC.